This T cell receptor (beta chain) comes out of a study of blood T cell repertoires in COVID-19. Using immunoSEQ multiplex PCR, the repertoire was profiled, and TCRdb retains in-frame clones only, with some absent. The top ten hold about 3.5% of the sample, which has under 300,000 clones, around 86% seen once. This CDR3 has 17 amino acids. Germline V lookup: CDR1 MDHEN, CDR2 SYDVKM. The V gene lost 3 bases and the J gene lost 4 bases, with 21 bases spanning the gap. The chain is built from TRBV28 and TRBJ2-5; D may be TRBD1 (6 bases). The clonotype was recovered from a woman aged 40 to 50 with acute COVID-19. Sequencing was carried out using PBMCs or T cells enriched from blood (not recorded which). CDR3 DNA sequence: TGTGCCAGCAGTTTCGGCAGACAGGTTTGGGTTAGAGAGACCCAGTACTTC. Its protein is CASSFGRQVWVRETQYF.